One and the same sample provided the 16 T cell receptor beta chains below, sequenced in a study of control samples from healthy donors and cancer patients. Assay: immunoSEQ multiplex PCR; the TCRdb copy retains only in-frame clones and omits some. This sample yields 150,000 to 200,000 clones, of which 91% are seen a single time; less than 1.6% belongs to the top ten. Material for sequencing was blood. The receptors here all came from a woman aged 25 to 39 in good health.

The CDR3 here is CASNGLAGGNEQFF. CDR3 in DNA: TGTGCCAGCAATGGACTAGCGGGAGGGAATGAGCAGTTCTTC. The V call is TRBV11-2, the J call TRBJ2-1; 15 nucleotides agree with TRBD2. CDR1 SGHAT and CDR2 FQNNGV come from the germline V gene. This CDR3 has 14 residues. The V gene end was trimmed by 7 bases and the J gene end by 7 bases; junction bases not matched to a gene: 2.

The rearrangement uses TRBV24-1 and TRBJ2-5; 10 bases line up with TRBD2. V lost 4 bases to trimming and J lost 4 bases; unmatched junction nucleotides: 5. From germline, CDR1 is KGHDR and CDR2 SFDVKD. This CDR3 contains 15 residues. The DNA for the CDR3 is TGTGCCACCAGTGACCCAGCGGGAGGGGGAGAGACCCAGTACTTC. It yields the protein CATSDPAGGGETQYF.

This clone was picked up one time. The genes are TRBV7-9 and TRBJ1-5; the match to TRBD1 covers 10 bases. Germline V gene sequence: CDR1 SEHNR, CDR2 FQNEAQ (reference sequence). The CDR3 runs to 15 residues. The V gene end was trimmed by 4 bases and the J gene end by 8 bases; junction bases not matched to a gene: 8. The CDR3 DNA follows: TGTGCCAGCAGCTCCACCGGGACAGGGGTAAAGCCCCAGCATTTT. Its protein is CASSSTGTGVKPQHF. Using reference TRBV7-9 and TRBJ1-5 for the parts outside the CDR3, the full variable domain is DTGVSQNPRHKITKRGQNVTFRCDPISEHNRLYWYRQTLGQGPEFLTYFQNEAQLEKSRLLSDRFSAERPKGSFSTLEIQRTEQGDSAMYLCASSSTGTGVKPQHFGDGTRLSIL.

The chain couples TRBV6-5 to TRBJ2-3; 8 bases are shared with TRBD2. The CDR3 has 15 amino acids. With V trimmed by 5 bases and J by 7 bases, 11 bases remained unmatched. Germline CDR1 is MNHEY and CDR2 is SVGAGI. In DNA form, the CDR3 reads TGTGCCAGCAGTAAAACTAGCGGAGCCCCTCATACGCAGTATTTT. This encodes CASSKTSGAPHTQYF.

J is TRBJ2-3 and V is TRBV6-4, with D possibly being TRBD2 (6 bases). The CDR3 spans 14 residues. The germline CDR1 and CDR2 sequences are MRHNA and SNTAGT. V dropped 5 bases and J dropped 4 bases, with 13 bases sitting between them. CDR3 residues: CASSREWGADTQYF. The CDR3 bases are TGTGCCAGCAGTCGGGAGTGGGGGGCAGATACGCAGTATTTT.

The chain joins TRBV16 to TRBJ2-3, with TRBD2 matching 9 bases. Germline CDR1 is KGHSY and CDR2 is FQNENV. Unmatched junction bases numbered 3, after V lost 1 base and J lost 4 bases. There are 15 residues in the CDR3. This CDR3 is CASSQFSGSADTQYF. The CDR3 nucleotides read TGTGCCAGCAGCCAATTTAGCGGGAGTGCAGATACGCAGTATTTT.

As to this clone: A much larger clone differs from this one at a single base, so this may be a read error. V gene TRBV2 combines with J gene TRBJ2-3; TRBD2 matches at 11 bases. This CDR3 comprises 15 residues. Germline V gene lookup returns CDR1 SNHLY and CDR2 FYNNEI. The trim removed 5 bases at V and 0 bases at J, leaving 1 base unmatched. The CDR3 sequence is CASSRTSGSTDTQYF. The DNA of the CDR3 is TGTGCCAGCAGTCGGACTAGCGGGAGCACAGATACGCAGTATTTT.

The CDR3 spells CASSLELAGDETQYF. Written as DNA, the CDR3 is TGTGCCAGCAGCCTCGAACTAGCGGGGGACGAGACCCAGTACTTC. This chain uses TRBV21-1 with TRBJ2-5; whether TRBD2, the table's D call, matches the DNA was not checked. TRBV21-1 is marked as a pseudogene. The CDR3 contains 15 residues.

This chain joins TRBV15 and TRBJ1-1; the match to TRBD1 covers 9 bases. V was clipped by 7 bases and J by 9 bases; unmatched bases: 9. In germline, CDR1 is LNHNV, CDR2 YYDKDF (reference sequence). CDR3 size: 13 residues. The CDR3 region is CATTKGQGWKAFF. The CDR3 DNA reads TGTGCCACCACAAAGGGACAGGGCTGGAAAGCTTTCTTT.

CDR3 residues: CASSYPQPQHF. Written as DNA, the CDR3 is TGTGCCAGCAGCTACCCCCAGCCCCAGCATTTT. The V gene is TRBV5-6, the J gene TRBJ1-5; no definite D call. Germline lookup yields CDR1 SGHDT and CDR2 YYEEEE. This CDR3 is 11 amino acids long. Trimming shortened V by 3 bases and J by 7 bases, and 5 bases separated the two germline ends.

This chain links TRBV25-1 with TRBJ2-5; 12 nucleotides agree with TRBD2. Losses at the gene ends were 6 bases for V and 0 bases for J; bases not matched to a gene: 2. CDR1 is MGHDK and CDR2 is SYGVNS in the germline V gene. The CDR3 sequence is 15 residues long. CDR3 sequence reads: CASSPSGGDQETQYF. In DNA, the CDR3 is TGTGCCAGCAGCCCTAGCGGGGGGGACCAAGAGACCCAGTACTTC.

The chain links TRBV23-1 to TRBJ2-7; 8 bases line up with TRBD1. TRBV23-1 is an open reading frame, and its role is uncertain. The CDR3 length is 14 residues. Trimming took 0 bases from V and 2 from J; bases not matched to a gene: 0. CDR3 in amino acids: CASSQSDRAYEQYF. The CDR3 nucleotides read TGCGCCAGCAGTCAATCGGACAGGGCCTACGAGCAGTACTTC.

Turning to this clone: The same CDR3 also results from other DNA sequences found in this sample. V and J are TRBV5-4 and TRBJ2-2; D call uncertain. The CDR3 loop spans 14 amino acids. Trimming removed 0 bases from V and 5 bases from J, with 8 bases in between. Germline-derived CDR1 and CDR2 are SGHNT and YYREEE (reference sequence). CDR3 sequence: CASSLGLGTGELFF. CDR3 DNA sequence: TGTGCCAGCAGCTTGGGTCTTGGGACCGGGGAGCTGTTTTTT. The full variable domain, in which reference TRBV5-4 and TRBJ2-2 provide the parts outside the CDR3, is ETGVTQSPTHLIKTRGQQVTLRCSSQSGHNTVSWYQQALGQGPQFIFQYYREEENGRGNFPPRFSGLQFPNYSSELNVNALELDDSALYLCASSLGLGTGELFFGEGSRLTVL.

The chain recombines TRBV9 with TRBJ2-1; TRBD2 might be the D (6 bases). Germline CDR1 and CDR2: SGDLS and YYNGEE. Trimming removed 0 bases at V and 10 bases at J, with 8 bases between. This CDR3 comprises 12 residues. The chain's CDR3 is CASSVVSGEQFF. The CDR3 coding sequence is TGTGCCAGCAGCGTAGTAAGCGGGGAGCAGTTCTTC.

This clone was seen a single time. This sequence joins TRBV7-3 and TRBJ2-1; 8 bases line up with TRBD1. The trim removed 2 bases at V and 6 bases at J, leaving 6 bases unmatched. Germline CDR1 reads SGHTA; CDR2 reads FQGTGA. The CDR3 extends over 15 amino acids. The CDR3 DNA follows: TGTGCCAGCAGCTTAGGACAGGGCAGGGGCAATGAGCAGTTCTTC. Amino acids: CASSLGQGRGNEQFF.

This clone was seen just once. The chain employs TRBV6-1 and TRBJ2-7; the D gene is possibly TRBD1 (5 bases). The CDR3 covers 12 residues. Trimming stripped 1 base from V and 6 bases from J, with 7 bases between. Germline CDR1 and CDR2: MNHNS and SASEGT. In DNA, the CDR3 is TGTGCCAGCAGTGAAGGACAGTTCGAGCAGTACTTC. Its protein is CASSEGQFEQYF.